This T cell receptor beta chain was observed in a study of blood T cell repertoires in COVID-19. V shed 3 bases and J shed 0 bases, with 18 bases lying between them. The CDR3 is made up of 17 amino acids. The germline gives CDR1 SGHRS, CDR2 YFSETQ. Measured with immunoSEQ multiplex PCR; TCRdb has only the in-frame clones, and not every one. The sample carries some 250,000 clones, roughly four fifths recorded once. This receptor was taken from an elderly woman with COVID-19, enrolled during active disease. The chain uses TRBV5-1 and TRBJ1-1; a possible D gene is TRBD1 (5 bases). The sample was peripheral blood. CDR3 amino acids: CASSSGRQTVMNTEAFF. DNA for the CDR3: TGCGCCAGCAGCTCCGGGAGACAGACCGTCATGAACACTGAAGCTTTCTTT. The full variable domain, in which reference TRBV5-1 and TRBJ1-1 provide the parts outside the CDR3, is KAGVTQTPRYLIKTRGQQVTLSCSPISGHRSVSWYQQTPGQGLQFLFEYFSETQRNKGNFPGRFSGRQFSNSRSEMNVSTLELGDSALYLCASSSGRQTVMNTEAFFGQGTRLTVV.